This note documents a single TCR beta chain sequence. What antigen it recognizes has not been identified. Base quality data are lacking; no much larger clone is found one base away. Counted from cysteine to phenylalanine, this CDR3 has 18 amino acids. Only the CDR3 region is kept as DNA, spanning 54 bases read in frame from base 1. Trimmed from V: 2 bases; trimmed from J: 3 bases; junction bases lacking a gene match: 11. As encoded in the germline V gene (reference sequence), CDR1 is MNHEY while CDR2 is SMNVEV. This sample was taken from a study of shared clonotypes between healthy human individuals (TCRdb year 2020). General notes on the study: The cohort comprised a couple of women and a few men aged 18 to 49 years. For each donor, three plates each were used for CD4 naive and CD4 memory, two plates were used for CD8 naive, and one plate was used for CD8 memory. The study deeply sequenced blood TCR repertoires of several healthy adults to estimate repertoire size and the extent of clonotype sharing between individuals. To increase sequencing depth and limit assay-specific biases, different laboratories used diverse techniques to prepare libraries and sequence TCR repertoires. Each donor's leukapheresis produced roughly between roughly 0.9 and 8.9 billion PBMCs.

CD8 naive samples were obtained by positive selection for CCR7 among CD45RO-negative cells, yielding a CD45RA+CCR7+ population from which TemRA cells were excluded. The donors were healthy, HIV-negative adults who had no recently reported acute infections or vaccinations. All donors were Caucasian adults living in Nashville, Tennessee, USA. Blood was collected by leukapheresis, and PBMCs were isolated by Ficoll-Histopaque density gradient centrifugation and then cryopreserved in liquid nitrogen vapor phase. Analytical flow cytometry was used to check the purity and quantity of every magnetically sorted T cell population. From each sorted fraction, genomic DNA was isolated and quantified by UV absorbance on a Nanodrop 2000c. The full study reports these points: Based on pairwise subsampling, the degree of clonotype sharing among donors was expected to be affected by sequencing depth. Clonotypes shared by all four sorted-subset donors showed higher generation probabilities than non-shared clonotypes. Larger estimated clonotype richness was generally found for naive subsets than for memory subsets. Rarefaction of sorted-subset datasets indicated incomplete sequencing despite the large sequencing depth. Sampling was limited to blood, and TCR repertoires in tissue likely differ from TCR repertoires in blood. Around 5.4% of naive CD4, 3.5% of naive CD8, 2.3% of memory CD4, and less than 0.45% of memory CD8 clonotypes were shared across several donors. The small number of donors limited the genetic and exposure-history diversity represented.

Using the deep immunoSEQ assay, TCR CDR3 regions were amplified from genomic DNA by multiplex PCR. For each cell subset, the extracted genomic DNA was distributed evenly across all wells of several immunoSEQ 96-well plates, and each plate served as one replicate. For sorted subsets, 200 ng of genomic DNA, equivalent to 25,000 to 35,000 T cell genomes, went into each replicate PCR. Purified libraries were measured with a Qubit 3.0 fluorometer, size-checked on a Bioanalyzer 2100, and measured again with the KAPA Library Quantification kit. Every immunoSEQ 96-well plate was sequenced on a separate single-read 150-cycle Illumina NextSeq 550 flow cell. The paper's processing steps were these. Because the immunoSEQ output held only junctional sequences and lacked quality scores, the filtering could not match the filtering applied to full-length reads. Sequences were annotated with PyIR, a Python wrapper for IgBLAST v1.9, and V/J genes and CDR3 were assigned using IMGT germline references. Reads were removed for weak V/J assignments (E-value above 1e-6), missing CDR3, stop codons, out-of-frame junctions, or ambiguous translated residues. V3J clonotypes were defined by identical inferred V gene, J gene, and CDR3 amino acid sequence. Percentage overlap between repertoires was calculated by dividing the number of shared unique clonotypes by the size of the smaller repertoire. RTK rarefaction, the Chao1 estimator, and Recon v2.1 estimates of unobserved clonotypes were used to assess repertoire richness. Generation probabilities were computed with OLGA for all TCRbeta clonotypes obtained by the gDNA method from several donors. This immuneACCESS table, as held by TCRdb, lists in-frame sequences with V and J called but not all clones. Of the missing ones, under half trace to an unresolved V gene in checked studies; the others have no known cause. V and J calls and clone size follow that table, whereas D and trimming were derived from the DNA. The sample table holds under 1 million clones, of which 95% to 97% were seen once. The ten largest account for less than 0.3% of the sample.

What was sequenced was naive CD8+ T cells sorted from blood. In the paper's terms, the cell subset or site label means: CD45RA+CCR7+. Recombination connected TRBV27 to TRBJ2-1, and TRBD2 aligns with 9 junction nucleotides. The sequence was obtained from a young man in good health. The CDR3 protein is CASSLLIAGVSGYNEQFF. The nucleotides are TGTGCCAGCAGTTTACTCATAGCGGGAGTATCAGGCTACAATGAGCAGTTCTTC.